This T cell receptor (beta chain) comes out of a study of shared clonotypes between healthy human individuals. Study-level background: Three plates each covered CD4 naive and memory; CD8 naive two, CD8 memory one. Findings of the study overall: Compared with clonotypes that all four donors shared, non-shared clonotypes had lower generation probabilities.

The donor cohort consisted entirely of Caucasian adults residing in Nashville, Tennessee. Germline V CDR1 and CDR2: SGHVS, FNYEAQ. Trimming stripped 5 bases from V and 7 bases from J, with 15 bases between. This CDR3 spans 13 amino acids. About this clone: Its antigen is currently unknown.

The run depth of the assay was deep. Profiling relied on immunoSEQ multiplex PCR, and the TCRdb table lists in-frame clones only, not all of them. The sample includes some 2,400,000 clones, under 97% seen only once; the top ten take 0.1% to 0.15%. The sequence derives from a man aged 18 to 30 in good health. The V and J genes are TRBV7-6 and TRBJ2-7; maybe TRBD1 (6 bases). The source material was naive CD4+ T cells sorted from blood. The subset here: CD45RA+ positively selected. This chain's CDR3 is CASSPTGLREQYF. The CDR3, as DNA: TGTGCCAGCAGCCCCACAGGGCTGCGGGAGCAGTACTTC.